The 6 T cell receptor beta chains listed next were all sequenced from one sample in a study of CD8 T cells in ankylosing spondylitis. Study results and caveats: Made up of eight or nine highly homologous variants, a TCR beta motif appeared characteristic of ankylosing spondylitis blood.

The antigens for these receptors are not known. TCRdb reprocessed the 5' RACE reads with MiXCR, giving one entry per CDR3 protein. Among hundreds of thousands of distinct CDR3 sequences listed, 12% were seen once. Material: blood, either unsorted or a sorted T cell fraction (not recorded which). These receptors were taken from a male donor with ankylosing spondylitis.

In the case of this clonotype: Germline and junction disagree at one end, which may indicate a read error. V and J are TRBV12-3 or TRBV12-4 and TRBJ2-7, with D unresolved. The CDR3 runs to 14 residues. DNA of the CDR3: TGTGCCATCAGTTTGGATGCCGGTCACTACGAGCAGTACTTC. This codes for CAISLDAGHYEQYF.

This clonotype was observed many times. This chain joins TRBV7-8 and TRBJ1-1, with D possibly TRBD1 on 6 matching bases. This CDR3 comprises 14 residues. Trimming shortened V by 5 bases and J by 3 bases, and 13 bases separated the two germline ends. Germline CDR1 and CDR2: SGHVS and FQNEAQ. CDR3 in DNA: TGTGCCAGCAGCCAGGACAGCCAATACACTGAAGCTTTCTTT. Translating gives CASSQDSQYTEAFF.

The rearrangement joins TRBV4-1 to TRBJ2-1, with no clear D. This CDR3 has 16 residues. Trimming took off 1 base at V and 4 bases at J, with 14 bases between the two ends. Germline lookup yields CDR1 MGHRA and CDR2 YSYEKL. The CDR3 DNA sequence: TGCGCCAGCAGCCAAGCCCCGTCTCCTATTTACAATGAGCAGTTCTTC. Translation gives CASSQAPSPIYNEQFF.

This chain joins TRBV4-1 and TRBJ2-5; a weak D match, TRBD2 (6 bases). In germline, CDR1 is MGHRA, CDR2 YSYEKL. This CDR3 has 16 amino acids. Trimming left V 2 bases short and J 2 bases short, with 15 bases between. This CDR3 is CASSQPTFGGQETQYF. The CDR3 DNA reads TGCGCCAGCAGCCAACCCACGTTCGGAGGGCAAGAGACCCAGTACTTC.

This clonotype occurred a few times. The chain is built from TRBV7-2 and TRBJ2-7; 7 bases align to TRBD2. This CDR3 has 14 amino acids. V lost 1 base and J lost 4; bases outside the gene matches: 4. Germline V gene data show CDR1 as SGHTA and CDR2 as FQGNSA. The CDR3 sequence is CASSLGAGEYEQYF. The CDR3 DNA follows: TGTGCCAGCAGCTTAGGGGCGGGGGAGTACGAGCAGTACTTC.

This clonotype was detected only a few times. The chain is built from TRBV12-3 or TRBV12-4 and TRBJ1-1, with D possibly being TRBD1 (6 bases). V was clipped by 8 bases and J by 5 bases, with 18 bases between them. The CDR3 has 14 residues. CDR3 region: CASALGGGETEAFF. The CDR3 DNA follows: TGTGCCAGCGCGCTGGGTGGGGGCGAGACTGAAGCTTTCTTT.